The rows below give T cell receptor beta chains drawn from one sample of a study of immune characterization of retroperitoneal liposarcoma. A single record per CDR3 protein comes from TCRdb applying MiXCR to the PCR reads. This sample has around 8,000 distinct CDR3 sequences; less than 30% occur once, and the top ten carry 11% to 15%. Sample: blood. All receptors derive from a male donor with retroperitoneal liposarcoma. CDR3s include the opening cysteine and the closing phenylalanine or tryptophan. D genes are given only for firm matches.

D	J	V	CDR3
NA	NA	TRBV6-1	CASGWISYEQYF
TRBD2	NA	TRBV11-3	CASSPSGSDEQYF
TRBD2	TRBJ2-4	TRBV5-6	CASSPPLTSGLAKNIQYF
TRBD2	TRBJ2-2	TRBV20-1	CSADGTSGANTGELFF
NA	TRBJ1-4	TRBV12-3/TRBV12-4	CASSPRARRDEKLFF
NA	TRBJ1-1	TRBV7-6	CASSDINTGNTEAFF
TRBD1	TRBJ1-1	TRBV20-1	CSARDPIRDRGKSTEAFF
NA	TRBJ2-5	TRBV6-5	CASSKGGQETQYF
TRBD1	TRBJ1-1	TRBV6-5	CASSPLGQGPGMTEAFF
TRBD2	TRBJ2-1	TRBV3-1	CASSQGGLVGHEQFF
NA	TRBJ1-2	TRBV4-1	CASSQALGVGYGYTF
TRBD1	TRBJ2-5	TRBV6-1	CASSLQGEEETQYF
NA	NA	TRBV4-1	CASSQDRRNEQYF
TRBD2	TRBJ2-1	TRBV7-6	CASSMTGTSGINEQFF
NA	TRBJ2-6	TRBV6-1	CASKGPLNSGANVLTF
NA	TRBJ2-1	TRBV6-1	CASSVVGGLYNEQFF
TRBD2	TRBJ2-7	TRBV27	CASNTGLAGGNEQYF
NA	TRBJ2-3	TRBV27	CASSLGGLLPDTQYF
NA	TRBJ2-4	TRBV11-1	CASSLTDGAKNIQYF
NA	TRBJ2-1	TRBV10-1	CARPYNEQFF